The clone carrying this T cell receptor beta chain was seen many times. What it binds is not known. This entry comes from a study of identical twins. Study-level results: The study found that models underestimated out-of-frame TCR alpha sharing in monozygotic twins. Excess twin sharing in beta out-of-frame sequences was weaker.

Germline CDR1 and CDR2: SGHRS and YFSETQ. This CDR3 is 16 amino acids long. Trimming cost V 1 base and J 5 bases; bases outside gene matches: 7. There were only healthy Caucasians among the donors. TCRdb itself ran the 5' RACE reads through MiXCR, one entry per CDR3 protein. In the table there are about 530,000 distinct CDR3 sequences, roughly 15% of which are singletons. These data also formed part of another study, on yellow fever vaccine responses in identical twins.

Sample: CD4+ T cells sorted from blood. This sequence joins TRBV5-1 and TRBJ2-1; 9 bases line up with TRBD2. The receptor was isolated from a woman in her late teens or twenties in good health. The CDR3 region has the DNA TGCGCCAGCAGCTTGAACCCTAGCGGGAAAAACAATGAGCAGTTCTTC. Translation: CASSLNPSGKNNEQFF. Looking up the rest from reference TRBV5-1 and TRBJ2-1 gives the full variable domain: KAGVTQTPRYLIKTRGQQVTLSCSPISGHRSVSWYQQTPGQGLQFLFEYFSETQRNKGNFPGRFSGRQFSNSRSEMNVSTLELGDSALYLCASSLNPSGKNNEQFFGPGTRLTVL.